This record concerns one T cell receptor (beta chain) sequence. No cognate antigen has been identified for it. For every CD8+ T cell subset, under 350,000 cells were flow-sorted straight into RLT lysis buffer, and each subset was sorted in triplicate. Naive CD8+ T cells were defined stringently as CD45RO-CCR7+CD27+CD95- to exclude memory contaminants. Peripheral blood mononuclear cells were isolated from buffy coats using standard density gradient centrifugation. A FACSAria III was used to flow-sort naive CD8+ T cells into CXCR3-negative and CXCR3-positive populations. Total RNA was extracted from sorted cells using an RNeasy Mini Kit. According to the germline V gene, CDR1 reads LGHNA and CDR2 reads YSLEER. The CDR3 covers 14 residues, taking in both the cysteine and the phenylalanine. The record lacks a DNA sequence. The data derive from a study of CXCR3-negative and CXCR3-positive naive CD8 T cells (dated by TCRdb to the late 2010s). At the level of the whole study: In total, approximately 140 million TRB reads were obtained, which works out to roughly 1.5 +/- 0.3 million reads per library. The diversity and physicochemical repertoire analyses included 11 donors pooled from two independent experiments. The TRBV-TRBJ cluster analysis covered naive subsets from 5 donors and memory cells from 3 donors. Paper-wide results and their limitations: Both naive subsets had comparably high repertoire diversity, while memory CD8+ T cells had much lower repertoire diversity. CXCR3 expression partially decreased after cryopreservation, so most assays used freshly isolated PBMCs. Because surface CD5, which has been linked to self-reactivity in mice, was comparable between naive subsets, TCR interaction strength was also inferred from TRB CDR3 physicochemical properties. Compared with CXCR3-negative naive cells, CXCR3-positive naive cells had TRB CDR3s with higher hydrophobicity (lower Kidera factor 4), lower energy, and higher strength and volume indices. Naive CXCR3-negative and CXCR3-positive cells from the same donor showed similar TRBV-TRBJ usage, whereas memory cells showed distinct patterns.

Sequencing relied on a NextSeq 550. The Human TCR Profiling Kit (MiLaboratory) was used to prepare UMI-labeled 5' RACE TRB cDNA libraries. The full amount of extracted RNA was used for cDNA synthesis, and the full amount of resulting cDNA was used for PCR amplification. Libraries were prepared in parallel using an identical number of PCR cycles. Per the authors' processing: MIGEC and MiXCR extracted about 54,000 +/- 9,700 unique UMI-labeled TRB cDNA molecules per library, requiring at least two reads per UMI. An average of roughly 40,000 +/- 10,000 functional in-frame TRB CDR3 nucleotide clonotypes without stop codons was found per library. After downsampling to 5000 UMI-labeled TRB molecules per sample, diversity metrics such as normalized Shannon-Wiener and Chao1 were calculated in VDJtools. VDJtools was used to calculate clonotype-size-weighted physicochemical properties of the central five CDR3 residues, namely interaction energy, strength, volume and Kidera factor 4. TCRdb reprocessed the reads and lists each CDR3 protein sequence as a single entry, with no DNA. TCRdb's processing, not the authors' own work, is the source of the V and J calls. The table for this sample records roughly 110,000 distinct CDR3 sequences. The ten largest clones take up around 0.4% of the sample.

The sequence derives from a human donor in good health. Some clones in this sample may be carry-over from other donors' samples. The V and J segments used are TRBV4-3 and TRBJ2-1; without DNA, the TCRdb call of TRBD1 cannot be checked. Sequencing was done on a sample of naive CXCR3+ CD8+ T cells from blood. The sample's cell subset or site label, in plain terms: CD45RO-CCR7+CD27+CD95- naive CD8+ T cells expressing CXCR3 (TNR3+). The CDR3 protein is CASSWSRGLNEQFF.